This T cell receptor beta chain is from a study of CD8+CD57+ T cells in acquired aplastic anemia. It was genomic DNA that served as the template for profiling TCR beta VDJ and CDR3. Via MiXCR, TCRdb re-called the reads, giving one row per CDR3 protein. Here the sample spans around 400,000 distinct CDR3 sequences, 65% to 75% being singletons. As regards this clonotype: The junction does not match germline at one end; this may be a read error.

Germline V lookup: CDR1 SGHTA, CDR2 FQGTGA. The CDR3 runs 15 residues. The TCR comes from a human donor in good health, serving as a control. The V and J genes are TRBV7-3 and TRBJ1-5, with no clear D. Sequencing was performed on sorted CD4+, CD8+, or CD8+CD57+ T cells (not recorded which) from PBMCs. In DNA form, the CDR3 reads TGTGCCAGCGGCTTGACGAAAGGCCCCGGCCAGCCCCAGCATTTT. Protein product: CASGLTKGPGQPQHF.